The sequence of this T cell receptor beta chain was determined in a study of identical twins. Germline CDR1 is SGHDT and CDR2 is YYEEEE. Trimming removed 4 bases at V and 0 bases at J, with 11 bases between. The CDR3 is 15 residues long. TCRdb independently ran MiXCR on the 5' RACE reads; one entry per CDR3 protein. The table lists about 520,000 distinct CDR3 sequences, 22% of them singletons. This clonotype occurred a few times. The same sample was also studied in work on T cells expressing NK-cell markers. From that paper: Restricting sorting to alpha-beta TCR T cells was achieved in several experiments by an anti-gamma-delta TCR antibody.

The source is a young woman in good health. The sequencing input was CD4+ T cells sorted from blood. The genes are TRBV5-6 and TRBJ2-1, with D possibly being TRBD2 (5 bases). CDR3: CASSHSDNSYNEQFF. CDR3 nucleotides: TGTGCCAGCAGCCATAGCGACAACTCCTACAATGAGCAGTTCTTC.